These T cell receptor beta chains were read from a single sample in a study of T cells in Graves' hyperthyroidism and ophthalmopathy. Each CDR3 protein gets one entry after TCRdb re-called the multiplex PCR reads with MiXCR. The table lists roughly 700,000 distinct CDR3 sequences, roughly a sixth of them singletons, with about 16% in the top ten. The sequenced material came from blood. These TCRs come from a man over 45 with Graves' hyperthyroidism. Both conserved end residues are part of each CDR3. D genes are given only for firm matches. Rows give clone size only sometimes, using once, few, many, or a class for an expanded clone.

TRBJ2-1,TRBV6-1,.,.,TGTGCCAGCAGCAAATACAGGGGGGGGGGATATGAGCAGTTCTTC,CASSKYRGGGYEQFF
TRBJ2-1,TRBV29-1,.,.,TGCAGCGTAGTGATGGCCGGGGACAATGAGCAGTTCTTC,CSVVMAGDNEQFF
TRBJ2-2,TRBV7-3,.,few,TGTGCCAGCAGCCCTGGTGATAGGAACACCGGGGAGCTGTTTTTT,CASSPGDRNTGELFF
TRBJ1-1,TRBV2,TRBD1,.,TGTGCCAGCAGTGAAGATATTGGGACAGGTTTTTACACTGAAGCTTTCTTT,CASSEDIGTGFYTEAFF
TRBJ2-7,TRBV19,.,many,TGTGCCAGTAGTACCCGACTCAACTACGAGCAGTACTTC,CASSTRLNYEQYF
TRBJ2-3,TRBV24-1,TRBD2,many,TGTGCCACCAGTGATTGGGGACTAGCGGGTTCAGGTGCAGATACGCAGTATTTT,CATSDWGLAGSGADTQYF
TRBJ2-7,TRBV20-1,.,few,TGCAGTGCTAGGGAGACTGCTTTAAGCTCCTACGAGCAGTACTTC,CSARETALSSYEQYF
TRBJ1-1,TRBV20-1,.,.,TGCAGTGCTAGAGCCGGCGGGGGGAGCACTGAAGCTTTCTTT,CSARAGGGSTEAFF
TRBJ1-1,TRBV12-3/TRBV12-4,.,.,TGTGCCAGCAGCCCGGACGCATCGAACACTGAAGCTTTCTTT,CASSPDASNTEAFF
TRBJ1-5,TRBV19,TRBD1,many,TGTGCCAGTACCGTGGACAGGCCGGGCAATCAGCCCCAGCATTTT,CASTVDRPGNQPQHF
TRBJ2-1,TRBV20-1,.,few,TGCAGTGCTAGAGGGGGGACTCAAGCCTTCTACAATGAGCAGTTCTTC,CSARGGTQAFYNEQFF